This T cell receptor (beta chain) comes out of a study of shared clonotypes between healthy human individuals (dated by TCRdb to the early 2020s). Regarding the complete study: Two women and a few men aged 18 to 49 years were included in the cohort. For each donor, three plates each were used for CD4 naive and CD4 memory, two plates were used for CD8 naive, and one plate was used for CD8 memory. To estimate repertoire size and how much clonotypes are shared between individuals, the study performed deep sequencing of blood TCR repertoires from five healthy adults. Libraries were prepared and TCR repertoires were sequenced by different laboratories using diverse techniques, in order to increase sequencing depth and limit assay-specific biases. Each donor's leukapheresis produced roughly between roughly 0.85 and 10 billion PBMCs. What the research found in general, with its limitations: Pairwise subsampling indicated that sequencing depth was expected to affect the degree of clonotype sharing among donors. Sampling was restricted to blood, and TCR repertoires in tissues likely differ from the TCR repertoires found in blood. The small number of donors limited the genetic and exposure-history diversity represented. Naive subsets generally had larger estimated clonotype richness than memory subsets. Compared with non-shared clonotypes, the clonotypes found in all four sorted-subset donors had higher generation probabilities. Even with the large sequencing depth, rarefaction of the sorted-subset datasets indicated that sequencing was incomplete. Approximately 5% of naive CD4, around 3.6% of naive CD8, about 2.1% of memory CD4, and around 0.4% of memory CD8 clonotypes were shared across a few donors.

Comments on this clone: What this receptor recognizes is not known. No much larger clone is present one base from it, and per-base qualities are unavailable.

Using the deep immunoSEQ assay, multiplex PCR amplified TCR CDR3 regions from genomic DNA. Extracted genomic DNA from each cell subset was spread evenly across all wells of several immunoSEQ 96-well plates, with each plate serving as a replicate. For sorted subsets, 150 to 250 ng genomic DNA, equal to approximately 30,000 T cell genomes, was loaded into each replicate PCR. Purified libraries were measured with a Qubit 3.0 fluorometer, size-checked on a Bioanalyzer 2100, and measured again with the KAPA Library Quantification kit. Every immunoSEQ 96-well plate was sequenced on a dedicated single-read 150-cycle Illumina NextSeq 550 flow cell. For the original study's pipeline: The immunoSEQ output contained only junctional sequences without quality scores, so filtering could not match that applied to full-length reads. Sequences were annotated with PyIR, a Python wrapper for IgBLAST v1.9, and V/J genes and CDR3 were assigned using IMGT germline references. Reads were filtered out if the reads had weak V/J assignments (E-value above 1e-6), no CDR3, stop codons, out-of-frame junctions, or ambiguous translated residues. V3J clonotypes were defined as sequences sharing the same inferred V gene, J gene, and CDR3 amino acid sequence. Percentage overlap between repertoires was computed as shared unique clonotypes divided by the size of the smaller repertoire. Repertoire richness was assessed with RTK rarefaction, the Chao1 estimator, and Recon v2.1 estimates of unobserved clonotypes. Generation probabilities were computed with OLGA for all TCRbeta clonotypes obtained by the gDNA method from several donors. What TCRdb holds here is the immuneACCESS table cut down to in-frame rearrangements. Part of the clones is not present; checked against another copy, under half of the missing clones reflect an unresolved V gene, and the others are unexplained. V, J and clone size reflect that table, while D and trimming were determined from the DNA. Across this sample there are around 640,000 clones, with roughly 95% seen only once. Of the sample, around 0.1% falls within the top ten clones.

The cysteine opens and the phenylalanine closes a CDR3 of 14 amino acids. Just CDR3 DNA is preserved here, 42 bases in frame from base 1. CDR1 SGHVS and CDR2 FQNEAQ were looked up in the germline V gene. Deletion took 2 bases off V and 8 bases off J, with a span of 13 bases between the germline ends. CD8 naive samples were obtained by positive selection for CCR7 among CD45RO-negative cells, yielding a CD45RA+CCR7+ population from which TemRA cells were excluded. Healthy HIV-negative adults with no recently reported acute infections or vaccinations were included as donors. Every donor was a Caucasian adult residing in Nashville, Tennessee, USA. Blood was collected by leukapheresis, and PBMCs were isolated by Ficoll-Histopaque density gradient centrifugation and then cryopreserved in liquid nitrogen vapor phase. Analytical flow cytometry was used to check the purity and quantity of each magnetically sorted T cell population. Genomic DNA was isolated from each sorted fraction and quantified by UV absorbance on a Nanodrop 2000c.

The rearranged chain carries TRBV7-8 and TRBJ1-5, and possibly TRBD1, on 6 matching bases. This clonotype was obtained from a woman in her 30s in good health. The sequencing input was naive CD8+ T cells sorted from blood. The sample's cell subset or site label, decoded: CD45RA+CCR7+. The CDR3 loop reads CASSLTGGLEPQHF. The DNA reads as follows: TGTGCCAGCAGCTTAACGGGGGGCTTGGAGCCCCAGCATTTT.